Sequencing of this T cell receptor (beta chain) was carried out in a study of Ad26.COV2.S vaccination and SARS-CoV-2 variants (dated by TCRdb to 2020 to 2023). Background for the entire study: Vaccine-arm donors were drawn from COV1001, a multicentre, randomized, double-blind, placebo-controlled phase I-IIa trial of Ad26.COV2.S in healthy adults. Ad26.COV2.S was given intramuscularly at 5x10^10 or 1x10^11 viral particles, as a single shot or as two shots 56 days apart. The specificity and breadth of SARS-CoV-2-reactive T cell receptors after Ad26.COV2.S vaccination were assessed by TCRbeta repertoire sequencing. A total of roughly 32 samples were included in the TCR-sequenced set, comprising roughly 20 Ad26.COV2.S vaccine recipients, 5 placebo recipients and 8 SARS-CoV-2 convalescent individuals. Participants in the trial were split at random into five groups of five each, receiving low-dose or high-dose Ad26.COV2.S once or twice, or else placebo on both occasions. Blinding of investigators to trial group allocation was maintained during experiments and outcome assessment.

TCRbeta CDR3 regions were sequenced with the immunoSEQ Assay. After extraction, genomic DNA underwent amplification by bias-controlled multiplex PCR, followed by high-throughput sequencing. Per the source publication's procedure: Collapsing and filtering of sequences were performed to quantify the absolute abundance of each unique TCRbeta CDR3 region. T cell fraction was estimated by normalizing TCRbeta template counts to usable DNA, with usable DNA measured through amplification of reference genes found in all nucleated cells. Repertoire TCRs were annotated as SARS-CoV-2-specific when V gene, CDR3 amino acid sequence and J gene were exactly matched to a known reactive TCR set. The reference SARS-CoV-2 TCR set came from MIRA and was filtered for enrichment in COVID-19-positive ImmuneCODE repertoires, removing public or cross-reactive TCRs. Drawing on the MIRA antigens, annotated TCRs were analysed further at the level of specific ORF or position within ORF. Breadth was defined as the number of annotated unique rearrangements divided by the total number of unique productive rearrangements, and depth was defined as the summed frequency of the annotated unique rearrangements. Group comparisons of TCR breadth used two-sided Wilcoxon rank-sum tests. TCRdb obtained this table from immuneACCESS and retained in-frame rearrangements with V and J assigned. These tables miss some clones; where compared with another copy, unresolved V genes account for less than half of the shortfall, and the remainder is unexplained. Clone size and the V and J calls come from that table; the DNA yielded D and trimming. The sample has about 350,000 clones on record, approximately 85% of them singletons. Less than 4% of the sample comes from the top ten.

Interpreted using the paper, the treatment or condition label stands for: some 20 received Ad26.COV2.S at low or high dose, single or two shots; roughly five received placebo; per-sample allocation not given. Repertoires of vaccine and placebo recipients were sequenced from samples taken on day 63 after the first injection. In Cohort 1b, more than 20 adults aged 18-55 years were enrolled at a single site in Boston, USA, between 29 July and 7 August 2020. As a vaccine, Ad26.COV2.S was a replication-incompetent adenovirus type 26 vector that expressed a prefusion-stabilized SARS-CoV-2 spike protein derived from the original Wuhan strain. The paper's findings and limits, for the study overall: Substantial breadth of spike-specific CD8+ and CD4+ T cell responses was reported after vaccination. The study was not powered to compare responses between vaccine doses or regimens. It was noted by the authors that total T cell responses may have been underestimated by the TCR breadth and depth analyses. Spike-specific TCR breadth was higher in Ad26.COV2.S recipients than in placebo recipients (P = 0.0014). Vaccine and placebo recipients had similar non-spike TCR breadth, a finding consistent with the vaccine containing only spike.

The CDR3 has 15 amino acids, counting the end cysteine and phenylalanine. CDR3 DNA is the only sequence kept; it has 45 bases, read in frame from the first base. From a lookup of the germline V gene, CDR1 and CDR2 are KGHSH and LQKENI. V is cut by 2 bases and J by 3 bases, and the space between the germline ends is 14 bases. To note about this clone: Its recognized antigen is unknown. The input lacks base qualities; no much larger clone sits a single base away.

Sequencing was performed on peripheral blood, taken in a trial of Ad26.COV2.S vaccine versus placebo. The chain is assembled from TRBV18 and TRBJ2-7, with the D gene not clear enough to name. The receptor was isolated from a person aged 18-60 years who received the Ad26.COV2.S COVID-19 vaccine or a placebo. The bases read TGTGCCAGCTCACCATCGGGTAACGGAAACTACGAGCAGTACTTC. Its translation reads: CASSPSGNGNYEQYF.